Following are 15 T cell receptor beta chains from one sample sequenced in a study of blood T cell repertoires in COVID-19. Clones were read by immunoSEQ multiplex PCR, and TCRdb kept only the in-frame ones, dropping some. The data hold approximately 190,000 clones, with about 88% observed a single time. Specimen: peripheral blood. The receptor source for this set is a man between 65 and 85 years old with active or convalescent COVID-19.

The rearrangement uses TRBV28 and TRBJ2-5; TRBD1 aligns across 9 bases. V shed 6 bases, J shed 4 bases, and the junction held 6 bases outside the gene matches. The CDR3 length is 14 residues. Germline assignment: CDR1 MDHEN and CDR2 SYDVKM. CDR3 sequence (DNA): TGTGCCAGCAGCCAAAACAGGGGGCTAGAGACCCAGTACTTC. Amino acid sequence: CASSQNRGLETQYF.

This sequence joins TRBV12-3 or TRBV12-4 and TRBJ1-4; D is uncertain. V was cut by 3 bases and J by 8 bases, with 10 bases left in between. The CDR3 is 13 amino acids. This CDR3 reads CASSFFSNEKLFF. CDR3 DNA sequence: TGTGCCAGCAGTTTTTTTAGTAACGAAAAACTGTTTTTT.

The gene calls are TRBV7-6 and TRBJ1-6; D unclear. There are 16 residues in the CDR3. Germline values: CDR1 SGHVS, CDR2 FNYEAQ. Trimming stripped 5 bases from V and 0 bases from J, with 11 bases between. The CDR3 loop is CASSPGPSSYNSPLHF. CDR3 nucleotides: TGTGCCAGCAGCCCTGGCCCCAGCTCCTATAATTCACCCCTCCACTTT.

This clone was counted a few times. The sample contains more than one DNA sequence encoding this CDR3. CDR3 in DNA: TGTGCCACCAGCAGAGATCGGGGAAGCTACGAGCAGTACTTC. Protein sequence: CATSRDRGSYEQYF. The rearrangement uses TRBV15 and TRBJ2-7, with D maybe TRBD2 (5 bases). The length of the CDR3 is 14 residues. CDR1 is LNHNV and CDR2 is YYDKDF in the germline V gene (reference sequence). Trimming pared 0 bases from V and 3 bases from J, leaving 9 bases between.

The chain employs TRBV7-2 and TRBJ1-5, with 12 positions matching TRBD1. Trimming cost V 5 bases and J 7 bases; bases outside gene matches: 6. Germline assignment: CDR1 SGHTA and CDR2 FQGNSA. The CDR3 contains 15 residues. The DNA of the CDR3 is TGTGCCAGCAGCCTGGGACAGGGGGCCGGACAGCCCCAGCATTTT. It translates to CASSLGQGAGQPQHF.

The chain recombines TRBV6-5 with TRBJ1-3, with 12 bases matching TRBD1. This CDR3 region has 15 residues. Trimming at V came to 6 bases and at J to 3 bases, leaving 3 bases not matched to a gene. CDR1 is MNHEY, CDR2 SVGAGI, per germline. The CDR3 here is CASSGDRGLGNTIYF. The CDR3 region has the DNA TGTGCCAGCAGCGGGGACAGGGGGCTTGGAAACACCATATATTTT.

The chain uses TRBV7-2 and TRBJ2-7, with 10 bases matching TRBD2. Per germline, CDR1 SGHTA and CDR2 FQGNSA. The CDR3 spans 16 residues. The V segment lost 0 bases and the J segment 4 bases; nucleotides outside the gene matches: 6. The CDR3 region is CASSLAGSGRGYEQYF. In nucleotides, the CDR3 is TGTGCCAGCAGCTTAGCAGGAAGCGGGAGGGGATACGAGCAGTACTTC. The entire variable domain, with the rest obtained from reference TRBV7-2 and TRBJ2-7, is as follows: GAGVSQSPSNKVTEKGKDVELRCDPISGHTALYWYRQSLGQGLEFLIYFQGNSAPDKSGLPSDRFSAERTGGSVSTLTIQRTQQEDSAVYLCASSLAGSGRGYEQYFGPGTRLTVT.

This chain connects TRBV20-1 to TRBJ1-4, with 9 bases matching TRBD1. CDR3 length: 15 residues. Unmatched junction bases numbered 7, after V lost 3 bases and J lost 5 bases. The germline CDR1 and CDR2 sequences are DFQATT and SNEGSKA (reference sequence). The CDR3 loop reads CSASRGTGWNEKLFF. CDR3 sequence (DNA): TGCAGTGCTAGTCGGGGGACAGGGTGGAATGAAAAACTGTTTTTT.

The chain carries TRBV5-6 and TRBJ2-7; D call uncertain. The V end was cut by 3 bases, the J end by 1 base, with 2 bases between. Germline V gene lookup returns CDR1 SGHDT and CDR2 YYEEEE. This CDR3 spans 11 amino acids. The DNA of the CDR3 is TGTGCCAGCAGCTCTTCCTACGAGCAGTACTTC. Protein product: CASSSSYEQYF.

This clone was seen only a few times. The gene calls are TRBV24-1 and TRBJ2-3; 9 bases are a match to TRBD2. Germline loops: CDR1 KGHDR, CDR2 SFDVKD. The junction had 4 bases not matched to a gene; V was cut back by 0 bases and J by 7 bases. The CDR3 totals 15 residues. CDR3 amino acids: CATSDLGLAGNTQYF. The CDR3 coding sequence is TGTGCCACCAGTGATTTGGGGCTAGCGGGGAATACGCAGTATTTT.

In this sample, this clone turned up once. The chain is built from TRBV7-9 and TRBJ1-3; 8 bases agree with TRBD1. Germline CDR1 and CDR2: SEHNR and FQNEAQ (reference sequence). The CDR3 runs to 13 residues. The ends lost 6 bases at V and 2 bases at J; junction bases unmatched: 0. The CDR3 here is CASRQGAGNTIYF. For the CDR3, the DNA is TGTGCCAGCAGACAGGGGGCTGGAAACACCATATATTTT.

This clone was seen just once. The chain recombines TRBV24-1 with TRBJ2-5; 11 bases align to TRBD2. Trimming took 3 bases from V and 7 from J; bases not matched to a gene: 9. Germline assignment: CDR1 KGHDR and CDR2 SFDVKD. This CDR3 has 16 residues. The CDR3: CATSDASGGSLGTQYF. The DNA for the CDR3 is TGTGCCACCAGTGATGCTAGCGGGGGGTCCCTCGGGACCCAGTACTTC.

This clone was observed a single time. V is TRBV6-2 or TRBV6-3 and J is TRBJ2-3; 8 bases are shared with TRBD1. CDR1 and CDR2 from the germline V gene are MNHEY and SVGEGT. CDR3 length equals 18 residues. Unmatched junction bases numbered 15, after V lost 2 bases and J lost 5 bases. The CDR3 DNA follows: TGTGCCAGCAGTTACGACCGGCCCAGGGGGCATCTCGGAGATACGCAGTATTTT. This codes for CASSYDRPRGHLGDTQYF.

The CDR3 spells CASSPPPGTGGGRVYGYTF. As DNA, the CDR3 is TGTGCCAGCTCACCACCGCCAGGGACAGGGGGCGGCCGGGTCTATGGCTACACCTTC. The chain combines TRBV18 with TRBJ1-2, with 12 positions matching TRBD1. The germline gives CDR1 KGHSH, CDR2 LQKENI. With 0 bases clipped from V and 4 bases from J, the junction kept 12 bases outside the gene matches. This CDR3 is 19 amino acids long.

The chain joins TRBV6-5 to TRBJ2-2, with D possibly matching TRBD2 (5 bases). Deletions cut 6 bases from V and 0 bases from J, with 8 bases between. The CDR3 contains 14 residues. Germline lookup yields CDR1 MNHEY and CDR2 SVGAGI. Here the CDR3 reads CASSWGANTGELFF. In nucleotides, the CDR3 is TGTGCCAGCAGCTGGGGAGCGAACACCGGGGAGCTGTTTTTT.